This TCR beta chain was documented in a study of OX40 agonist ivuxolimab in advanced cancers. Background on the study: Patients in the trial were receiving intravenous ivuxolimab every 2 weeks, at doses of 0.01 to 10 mg/kg.

Trimming pared 2 bases from V and 6 bases from J, leaving 8 bases between. CDR3 length equals 13 residues. Germline lookup yields CDR1 SGHRS and CDR2 YFSETQ. Assay: immunoSEQ multiplex PCR; the TCRdb copy retains only in-frame clones and omits some. The sample lists approximately 82,000 clones; more than 80% were seen once. V and J are TRBV5-1 and TRBJ2-2; no firm D call. This material consisted of CD4+ or CD8+ T cells sorted from blood, taken in a trial of the OX40 agonist ivuxolimab. The receptor was derived from an adult with an advanced solid tumor such as melanoma, head and neck, liver or kidney cancer. CDR3 protein: CASSFGPSGELFF. The DNA for the CDR3 is TGCGCCAGCAGCTTCGGGCCGTCCGGGGAGCTGTTTTTT. The variable domain in full, with the rest retrieved from reference TRBV5-1 and TRBJ2-2, is KAGVTQTPRYLIKTRGQQVTLSCSPISGHRSVSWYQQTPGQGLQFLFEYFSETQRNKGNFPGRFSGRQFSNSRSEMNVSTLELGDSALYLCASSFGPSGELFFGEGSRLTVL.